One sample yielded the 10 T cell receptor beta chains listed below, sequenced in a study of breast tumors, draining lymph nodes, adjacent tissues. TCRdb processed the multiplex PCR reads anew with MiXCR; each CDR3 protein has one entry. The sample lists 140,000 or so distinct CDR3 sequences, around a third occurring once. Samples came from axillary lymph nodes draining the breast cancer. Sequencing was done on a sample of axillary lymph node tissue. The source is a female donor with breast cancer. Some clones in this sample may be carry-over from other donors' samples.

In its sample, this clonotype was seen many times. The J gene is TRBJ2-5, the V gene TRBV11-1; D gene unclear. CDR3 length: 15 amino acids. Germline loops: CDR1 SGHAT, CDR2 FQDESV (reference sequence). Between the trimmed V and J ends, which lost 5 bases and 2 bases, there was a span of 15 bases. The CDR3 nucleotides are TGTGCCAGCAGCCCTTGGGGTGATATTCAAGAGACCCAGTACTTC. Encoded protein: CASSPWGDIQETQYF. The whole variable domain, filled in from reference TRBV11-1 and TRBJ2-5, reads EAEVAQSPRYKITEKSQAVAFWCDPISGHATLYWYRQILGQGPELLVQFQDESVVDDSQLPKDRFSAERLKGVDSTLKIQPAELGDSAMYLCASSPWGDIQETQYFGPGTRLLVL.

This chain uses TRBV12-3 or TRBV12-4 with TRBJ1-3; D uncertain. The CDR3 has 13 amino acids. Trimming cost V 8 bases and J 4 bases, with 12 bases left between them. The CDR3: CASLDGPGNTIYF. In DNA form, the CDR3 reads TGTGCCAGCTTGGACGGACCAGGAAACACCATATATTTT.

Ten or more counts support this clonotype. The gene calls are TRBV7-2 and TRBJ1-5, with no clear D. Per germline, CDR1 SGHTA and CDR2 FQGNSA. The length of the CDR3 is 15 residues. V was cut by 4 bases and J by 5 bases, with 15 bases left in between. The CDR3 here is CASSYQHTGYQPQHF. The CDR3, as DNA: TGTGCCAGCAGCTACCAACACACGGGTTATCAGCCCCAGCATTTT.

To note about this clonotype: The junction shows a germline mismatch at one end, possibly a read error. V is TRBV7-2 and J is TRBJ2-5, with a weak D call TRBD2 (6 bases). Germline V gene sequence: CDR1 SGHTA, CDR2 FQGNSA. The CDR3 consists of 15 residues. This CDR3 is CASSPGRALGGTQSF. CDR3 nucleotides: TGTGCCAGCAGCCCAGGAAGGGCCCTTGGGGGGACCCAGTCCTTC.

In its sample, this clonotype was seen many times. One junction end disagrees with the germline gene, perhaps due to a read error. The chain couples TRBV6-5 to TRBJ2-5, with D possibly being TRBD1 (6 bases). CDR1 and CDR2 from the germline V gene are MNHEY and SVGAGI. The CDR3 has 14 amino acids. CDR3 residues: CASSHSSGAQTQYF. Here the CDR3 DNA reads TGTGCCAGCAGTCACTCGTCAGGGGCCCAGACCCAGTACTTC.

This clonotype was seen more than once but under ten times. V is TRBV24-1 and J is TRBJ1-5; 9 positions agree with TRBD1. The trim removed 7 bases at V and 0 bases at J, leaving 3 bases unmatched. This CDR3 is 15 amino acids long. Germline CDR1 reads KGHDR; CDR2 reads SFDVKD. The chain's CDR3 is CATRGQGNSNQPQHF. In DNA, the CDR3 is TGTGCCACCAGGGGACAGGGAAATAGCAATCAGCCCCAGCATTTT.

This clonotype was seen ten or more times. J is TRBJ2-7 and V is TRBV27; 9 bases agree with TRBD1. The germline CDR1 and CDR2 sequences are MNHEY and SMNVEV (reference sequence). CDR3 length equals 15 residues. V dropped 5 bases and J dropped 3; count of bases not matched to a gene: 8. The CDR3 region is CASSRTGGGLYEQYF. The DNA for the CDR3 is TGTGCCAGCAGTCGTACAGGGGGCGGTCTCTACGAGCAGTACTTC.

This clonotype was counted ten times or more. This chain uses TRBV28 with TRBJ1-5, with D perhaps TRBD1 (5 bases). Germline-derived CDR1 and CDR2 are MDHEN and SYDVKM. CDR3 length equals 15 residues. Trimming removed 6 bases from V and 5 bases from J, with 17 bases in between. This CDR3 is CASRAGGTNDQPQHF. The DNA of the CDR3 is TGTGCCAGCAGAGCCGGCGGGACGAACGATCAGCCCCAGCATTTT.

In its sample, this clonotype was seen many times. V gene TRBV7-3 combines with J gene TRBJ2-3, with D tentatively TRBD1 (6 bases). CDR3 length equals 15 residues. The germline V gene has CDR1 SGHTA and CDR2 FQGTGA. Trimming cost V 5 bases and J 2 bases, with 14 bases left between them. This CDR3 is CASSLSGGSTDTQYF. The CDR3 coding sequence is TGTGCCAGCAGCCTAAGTGGGGGCTCCACAGATACGCAGTATTTT.

In its sample, this clonotype was seen many times. The chain employs TRBV12-3 or TRBV12-4 and TRBJ1-3; no firm D call. This CDR3 is built from 11 residues. The V and J ends lost 5 bases and 2 bases respectively, with 1 base between them. The CDR3 DNA reads as TGTGCCAGCAGTACTGGAAACACCATATATTTT. Translation: CASSTGNTIYF.